This T cell receptor beta chain came from a study of T cells after yellow fever vaccination. Study observations and caveats: Clones that expanded after primary vaccination mostly reappeared after the booster (approximately 96% CD4, approximately 87% CD8). Compared with primary, the secondary response was weaker and peaked at day 5, not 15. Researchers cautioned that FACS-sorted repertoires could harbor abundant clonotypes contaminating from the bulk population.

In making TCR cDNA, 5'RACE template switching added a universal primer site and UMIs to it. MiXCR, applied by TCRdb to the 5' RACE reads, yields one record per CDR3 protein. This sample has approximately 110,000 distinct CDR3 sequences; 8.4% occur once, and the top ten carry about 25%. The CDR3 sequence is 16 residues long. CDR1 MNHEY and CDR2 SVGAGI come from the germline V gene. V was clipped by 2 bases and J by 3 bases; unmatched bases: 6. This clonotype was detected many times. Its target is not known. Here the sequenced sample was CD8+ T cells sorted from PBMCs, taken 45 days after the yellow fever booster vaccination. The sequence came from a man aged 30 to 45 who received the YFV17D yellow fever vaccine. This chain uses TRBV6-5 with TRBJ2-5; 10 nucleotides agree with TRBD1. The CDR3: CASSYGRDRGEETQYF. For the CDR3, the DNA is TGTGCCAGCAGTTACGGACGGGACAGGGGAGAAGAGACCCAGTACTTC.